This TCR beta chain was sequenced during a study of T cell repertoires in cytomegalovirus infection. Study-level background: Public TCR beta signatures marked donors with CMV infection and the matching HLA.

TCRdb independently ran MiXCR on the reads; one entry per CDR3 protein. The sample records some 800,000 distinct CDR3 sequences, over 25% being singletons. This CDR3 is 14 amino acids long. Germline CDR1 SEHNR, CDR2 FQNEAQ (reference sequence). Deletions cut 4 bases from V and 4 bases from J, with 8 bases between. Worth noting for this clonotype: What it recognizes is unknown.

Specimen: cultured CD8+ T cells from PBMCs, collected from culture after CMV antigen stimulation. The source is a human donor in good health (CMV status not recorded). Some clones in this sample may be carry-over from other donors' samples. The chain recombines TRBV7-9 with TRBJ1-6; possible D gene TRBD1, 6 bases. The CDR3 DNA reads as TGTGCCAGCAGCTCGGACAGTTATAATTCACCCCTCCACTTT. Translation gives CASSSDSYNSPLHF.